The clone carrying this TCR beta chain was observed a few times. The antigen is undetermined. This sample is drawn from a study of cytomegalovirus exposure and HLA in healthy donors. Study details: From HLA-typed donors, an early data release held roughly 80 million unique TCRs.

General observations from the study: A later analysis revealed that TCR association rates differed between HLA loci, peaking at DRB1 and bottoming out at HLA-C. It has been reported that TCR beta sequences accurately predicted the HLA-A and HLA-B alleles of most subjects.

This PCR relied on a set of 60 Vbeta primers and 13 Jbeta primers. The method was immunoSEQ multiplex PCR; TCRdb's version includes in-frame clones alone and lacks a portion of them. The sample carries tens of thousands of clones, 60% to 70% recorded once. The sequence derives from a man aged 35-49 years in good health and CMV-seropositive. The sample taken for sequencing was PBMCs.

For the CDR3, the DNA is TGTGCCAGCAGTCCCACAGGGGTTATGACCGGGGAGCTGTTTTTT. It yields the protein CASSPTGVMTGELFF. This sequence joins TRBV6-5 and TRBJ2-2; 7 bases match TRBD1. The V gene end was trimmed by 5 bases and the J gene end by 5 bases; junction bases not matched to a gene: 8. CDR1 and CDR2 from the germline V gene are MNHEY and SVGAGI. The CDR3 loop spans 15 amino acids.